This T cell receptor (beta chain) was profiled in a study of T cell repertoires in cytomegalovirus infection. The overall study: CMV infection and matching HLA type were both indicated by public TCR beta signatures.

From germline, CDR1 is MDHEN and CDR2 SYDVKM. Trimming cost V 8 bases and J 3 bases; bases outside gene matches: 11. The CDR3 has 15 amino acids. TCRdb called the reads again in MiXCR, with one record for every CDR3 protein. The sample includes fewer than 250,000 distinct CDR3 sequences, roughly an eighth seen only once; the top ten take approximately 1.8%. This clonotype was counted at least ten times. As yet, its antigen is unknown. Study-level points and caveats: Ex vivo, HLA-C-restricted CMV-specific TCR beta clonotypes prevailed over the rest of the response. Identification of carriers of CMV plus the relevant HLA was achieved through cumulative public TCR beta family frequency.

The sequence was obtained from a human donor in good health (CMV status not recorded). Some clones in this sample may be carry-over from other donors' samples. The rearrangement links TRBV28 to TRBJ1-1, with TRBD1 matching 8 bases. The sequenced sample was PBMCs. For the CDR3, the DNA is TGTGCCAGCGGATACGCGACAGGGGCTTACACTGAAGCTTTCTTT. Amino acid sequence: CASGYATGAYTEAFF.